This entry lists 20 T cell receptor beta chains sequenced from one sample in a study of blood T cell repertoires in COVID-19. TCRdb's table, derived via immunoSEQ multiplex PCR, lists solely in-frame clones and lacks some. The sample carries about 240,000 clones, around 86% recorded once. Sequencing used peripheral blood. These receptors were collected from a woman aged 45-60 years with COVID-19, enrolled during active disease.

This chain uses TRBV12-5 with TRBJ2-1, with TRBD2 matching over 7 bases. V lost 10 bases to trimming and J lost 4 bases; unmatched junction nucleotides: 16. Per germline, CDR1 LGHNT and CDR2 FRNRAP. The CDR3 is 16 amino acids. The CDR3 DNA follows: TGTGCTATCAACCTGGGGGGAGGGCTCGGTTACAATGAGCAGTTCTTC. Amino acid sequence: CAINLGGGLGYNEQFF. Supplemented by reference TRBV12-5 and TRBJ2-1, the full variable domain reads DARVTQTPRHKVTEMGQEVTMRCQPILGHNTVFWYRQTMMQGLELLAYFRNRAPLDDSGMPKDRFSAEMPDATLATLKIQPSEPRDSAVYFCAINLGGGLGYNEQFFGPGTRLTVL.

The chain uses TRBV5-1 and TRBJ1-1, with D tentatively TRBD1 (6 bases). Germline CDR1 and CDR2: SGHRS and YFSETQ. Trimming left V 3 bases short and J 4 bases short, with 13 bases between. This CDR3 contains 14 residues. The DNA of the CDR3 is TGCGCCAGCAGCTCAACTACCAGGGGCACTGAAGCTTTCTTT. Its protein is CASSSTTRGTEAFF.

This rearrangement joins TRBV24-1 to TRBJ1-5; 9 bases are a match to TRBD1. The CDR3 runs to 17 residues. With 4 bases clipped from V and 5 bases from J, the junction kept 11 bases outside the gene matches. Germline V gene data show CDR1 as KGHDR and CDR2 as SFDVKD. DNA of the CDR3: TGTGCCACCAGTGACCAAACCGGGACAGGGTTCGATCAGCCCCAGCATTTT. It translates to CATSDQTGTGFDQPQHF.

The rearrangement joins TRBV19 to TRBJ2-7, with D tentatively TRBD2 (5 bases). V dropped 3 bases and J dropped 5 bases, with 11 bases sitting between them. CDR1 LNHDA and CDR2 SQIVND come from the germline V gene (reference sequence). This CDR3 is built from 13 residues. CDR3 sequence reads: CASSILYGNEQYF. CDR3 sequence (DNA): TGTGCCAGTAGTATTCTGTACGGGAACGAGCAGTACTTC.

The genes are TRBV4-3 and TRBJ2-3; 9 bases map to TRBD2. Germline V gives CDR1 LGHNA, CDR2 YSLEER. CDR3 length: 15 amino acids. The ends lost 6 bases at V and 2 bases at J; junction bases unmatched: 6. CDR3 coding DNA: TGCGCCAGCAGTCATAGCGGGGGAAACACAGATACGCAGTATTTT. Its protein is CASSHSGGNTDTQYF.

The J gene is TRBJ2-2, the V gene TRBV21-1; the table's D call of TRBD1 was not tested on the DNA. TRBV21-1 is a recognized pseudogene. The length of the CDR3 is 17 residues. CDR3 region: CASSKEGRESSTGELFF. CDR3 DNA: TGTGCCAGCAGCAAAGAAGGCAGGGAATCGAGCACCGGGGAGCTGTTTTTT.

The gene calls are TRBV27 and TRBJ2-3, with 12 bases matching TRBD2. Germline assignment: CDR1 MNHEY and CDR2 SMNVEV (reference sequence). V trimming: 7 bases; J trimming: 9 bases; junction bases outside the gene matches: 5. CDR3 length equals 13 residues. The CDR3 DNA follows: TGTGCCAGCACCCGACTAGCGGGGGCAACGCAGTATTTT. Its translation: CASTRLAGATQYF.

V and J are TRBV20-1 and TRBJ2-3; TRBD2 matches at 13 bases. The trim removed 3 bases at V and 0 bases at J, leaving 9 bases unmatched. The V gene's germline CDR1 is DFQATT and CDR2 SNEGSKA (reference sequence). The CDR3 totals 18 residues. The CDR3 spells CSASLRLAGGTSTDTQYF. DNA for the CDR3: TGCAGTGCTAGTCTAAGACTAGCGGGGGGTACAAGCACAGATACGCAGTATTTT.

V is TRBV24-1 and J is TRBJ1-5; 7 bases are shared with TRBD1. CDR3 size: 13 residues. V shed 8 bases and J 7 bases; nucleotides not matched to a gene: 7. The germline CDR1 and CDR2 sequences are KGHDR and SFDVKD. The CDR3 region is CATTERDRQPQHF. In DNA form, the CDR3 reads TGTGCCACCACCGAAAGGGACAGACAGCCCCAGCATTTT.

This chain joins TRBV19 and TRBJ1-1; 7 nucleotides agree with TRBD1. J was trimmed by 2 bases and V by 6 bases; bases with no gene match: 6. The germline CDR1 and CDR2 sequences are LNHDA and SQIVND (reference sequence). This CDR3 comprises 14 residues. The CDR3 here is CASREQGFNTEAFF. For the CDR3, the DNA is TGTGCCAGTAGGGAACAGGGGTTCAACACTGAAGCTTTCTTT.

This clone was seen once. This chain connects TRBV5-1 to TRBJ2-6; possibly TRBD1 for D (5 bases). The CDR3 covers 18 residues. Germline V CDR1 and CDR2: SGHRS, YFSETQ. Trimming removed 0 bases at V and 0 bases at J, with 13 bases between. CDR3 coding DNA: TGCGCCAGCAGCTTGGCCAGGGTCCCAAACTCTGGGGCCAACGTCCTGACTTTC. This codes for CASSLARVPNSGANVLTF.

This sequence joins TRBV3-1 (or the pseudogene TRBV3-2) and TRBJ2-1, with 7 bases lining up with TRBD1. V dropped 4 bases and J dropped 6; count of bases not matched to a gene: 3. The V gene's germline CDR1 is LGHDT and CDR2 YNNKEL (reference sequence). The CDR3 length is 13 residues. CDR3 coding DNA: TGTGCCAGCAGCCCCCGACAGGGCAATGAGCAGTTCTTC. Translating it yields CASSPRQGNEQFF.

This clone was recorded once. The chain links TRBV27 to TRBJ2-1; 10 bases fit TRBD2. V trimming: 6 bases; J trimming: 7 bases; junction bases outside the gene matches: 9. Germline CDR1 MNHEY, CDR2 SMNVEV (reference sequence). CDR3 length: 15 residues. CDR3 coding DNA: TGTGCCAGCAGCTGGTTTACAGCGGGGGGGAATGAGCAGTTCTTC. This sequence encodes CASSWFTAGGNEQFF.

V and J are TRBV11-3 and TRBJ2-2; no reliable D call. Trimming pared 0 bases from V and 4 bases from J, leaving 3 bases between. CDR3 length: 13 residues. Germline CDR1 SGHNT, CDR2 YENEEA. The CDR3 reads CASSLDFTGELFF. As DNA, the CDR3 is TGTGCCAGCAGCTTAGACTTCACCGGGGAGCTGTTTTTT.

V and J are TRBV27 and TRBJ2-3; TRBD1 aligns across 8 bases. CDR1 is MNHEY, CDR2 SMNVEV, per germline (reference sequence). J was trimmed by 0 bases and V by 5 bases; bases with no gene match: 4. The CDR3 contains 15 residues. CDR3 coding DNA: TGTGCCAGCAGTCCGGGACAGGTGAGCACAGATACGCAGTATTTT. Residues: CASSPGQVSTDTQYF.

The sample holds one count of this clone. V is TRBV6-2 or TRBV6-3 and J is TRBJ2-2; 8 bases line up with TRBD2. The germline CDR1 and CDR2 sequences are MNHEY and SVGEGT. The trim removed 5 bases at V and 10 bases at J, leaving 6 bases unmatched. The CDR3 consists of 13 residues. CDR3 sequence: CASSGTLAAELFF. Written as DNA, the CDR3 is TGTGCCAGCAGTGGGACACTAGCGGCGGAGCTGTTTTTT.

Comment on this clone: One end of the junction fails to match germline, which may point to a read error. V and J are TRBV6-2 or TRBV6-3 and TRBJ2-6; the match to TRBD1 covers 8 bases. The CDR3 loop spans 18 amino acids. CDR1 and CDR2 (germline): MNHEY, SVGEGT. The CDR3 DNA sequence: TGTGCCAGCAGTTACTTGACAGGGGACTTCTCTGGGGCCAACGTCCCGACTTTC. This gives the protein CASSYLTGDFSGANVPTF.

This chain uses TRBV19 with TRBJ1-1; no reliable D call. Trimming took 6 bases from V and 8 from J, leaving 16 bases between them. Germline CDR1 LNHDA, CDR2 SQIVND (reference sequence). The CDR3 has 13 amino acids. CDR3 loop: CASSPESRREAFF. In DNA, the CDR3 is TGTGCCAGTAGCCCCGAAAGCAGGCGAGAAGCTTTCTTT.

V usage is TRBV28 and J usage is TRBJ2-2; TRBD1 is a possible D gene (6 bases). The CDR3 has 15 amino acids. Germline CDR1 is MDHEN and CDR2 is SYDVKM. With 2 bases removed from V and 4 bases from J, the gap between germline ends came to 11 bases. The CDR3 nucleotides are TGTGCCAGCAGTTTAATCGTAGGGGGCACCGGGGAGCTGTTTTTT. Translated, it gives CASSLIVGGTGELFF.

The V gene is TRBV7-8, the J gene TRBJ2-5; D is undetermined. The CDR3 is made up of 12 amino acids. Germline V lookup: CDR1 SGHVS, CDR2 FQNEAQ. V lost 3 bases and J 7 bases, leaving 9 bases between the germline ends. The CDR3 reads CASSLAPGTQYF. The CDR3 DNA reads as TGTGCCAGCAGCTTGGCCCCAGGGACCCAGTACTTC.